The source of this T cell receptor (beta chain) is a study of blood T cell repertoires in COVID-19. Membership in each cohort depended on participant-reported clinical history. Within 2 weeks of study entry, exposed participants had contacted a PCR-confirmed or clinician-diagnosed COVID-19 case. The germline V gene has CDR1 LNHDA and CDR2 SQIVND (reference sequence). CDR3 length: 14 amino acids. V dropped 7 bases and J dropped 5 bases, with 14 bases sitting between them. Original methodology: How many nucleated cells were present was estimated from reference gene primer amplification. Libraries were prepared by immunoSEQ multiplex PCR; TCRdb keeps only in-frame clonotypes and omits some of them. The V and J calls and the clone size are those of that table, but D and trimming were determined from the DNA. The table records more than 150,000 clones, about 80% of them present only once.

The sample consisted of PBMCs or T cells enriched from blood (not recorded which). The rearrangement joins TRBV19 to TRBJ2-2; tentatively, D is TRBD1 (6 bases). This TCR came from a man aged 60-69 years who had been exposed to COVID-19. CDR3 residues: CASNRERRTGELFF. The CDR3 bases are TGTGCCAGTAACAGGGAGAGGAGGACCGGGGAGCTGTTTTTT.